The 10 T cell receptor beta chains given below trace back to one sample, sequenced in a study of CD8 T cells in Susac syndrome (dated by TCRdb to about 2019). Receptors were amplified or captured by the immunoSEQ multiplex PCR assay. RNA was extracted using the RNeasy kit, and 0.5 to 1 microgram was reverse transcribed with random hexamers. Using fastp at Q25 and MiXCR, TCRdb reprocessed the public reads and kept productive beta chains. Each entry is one CDR3 protein sequence, shown with its most common DNA and genes. A total of around 190,000 distinct CDR3 sequences appear in this sample, around 94% of them only once. The ten biggest clones cover around 0.11% of the sample. Specimen: CD4+ T cells from PBMCs. The receptors come from a human donor with Susac syndrome.

The CDR3, as DNA: TGCAGTGCGTCTAAGAGTTACCAAGAGACCCAGTACTTC. This sequence encodes CSASKSYQETQYF. This chain connects TRBV20-1 to TRBJ2-5; D is undetermined. The CDR3 length is 13 residues. Deletions cut 6 bases from V and 0 bases from J, with 11 bases between. CDR1 and CDR2 from the germline V gene are DFQATT and SNEGSKA (reference sequence).

This clonotype was observed a single time. The chain is built from TRBV5-1 and TRBJ1-2; no reliable D call. Trimming removed 5 bases from V and 8 bases from J, with 22 bases in between. Germline lookup yields CDR1 SGHRS and CDR2 YFSETQ. The CDR3 extends over 15 amino acids. The CDR3, as DNA: TGCGCCAGCAGAAAAGAGACCGGGGAGGCAGAAGGCTACACCTTC. Protein sequence: CASRKETGEAEGYTF.

This chain joins TRBV24-1 and TRBJ2-5; 8 bases fit TRBD2. The V gene end was trimmed by 3 bases and the J gene end by 1 base; junction bases not matched to a gene: 3. This CDR3 is built from 15 residues. The germline CDR1 and CDR2 sequences are KGHDR and SFDVKD. Written as DNA, the CDR3 is TGTGCCACCAGTGATCCAAGCGGGGGCCAAGAGACCCAGTACTTC. Protein: CATSDPSGGQETQYF.

The chain combines TRBV7-8 with TRBJ2-2, with D perhaps matching TRBD1 (5 bases). The germline V gene has CDR1 SGHVS and CDR2 FQNEAQ. The CDR3 is made up of 16 amino acids. V was cut by 1 base and J by 0 bases, with 9 bases left in between. In DNA, the CDR3 is TGTGCCAGCAGCTTAGTTGGCAGGGCGAACACCGGGGAGCTGTTTTTT. As protein: CASSLVGRANTGELFF.

The CDR3 reads CASSRQKEQYF. In DNA, the CDR3 is TGTGCCAGCAGCCGTCAGAAGGAGCAGTACTTC. The gene calls are TRBV7-9 and TRBJ2-7; D gene unclear. CDR1 is SEHNR, CDR2 FQNEAQ, per germline (reference sequence). Trimming removed 5 bases from V and 7 bases from J, with 9 bases in between. This CDR3 has 11 residues.

The chain joins TRBV12-3 or TRBV12-4 to TRBJ1-4, with 9 bases that match TRBD1. Trimming took 4 bases from V and 3 from J; bases not matched to a gene: 3. CDR3 length: 15 amino acids. CDR3 DNA sequence: TGTGCCAGCAGTTCCAACAGGGGGCCTAATGAAAAACTGTTTTTT. Residues: CASSSNRGPNEKLFF.

This chain connects TRBV2 to TRBJ1-1; perhaps TRBD1 as D (5 bases). The CDR3 consists of 13 residues. Germline V gene data show CDR1 as SNHLY and CDR2 as FYNNEI. The CDR3 loop is CAAGRGRETEAFF. CDR3 sequence (DNA): TGTGCAGCAGGGAGGGGTCGGGAGACTGAAGCTTTCTTT.

V gene TRBV28 combines with J gene TRBJ2-7, with no clear D. Looked up from germline, CDR1 is MDHEN and CDR2 is SYDVKM. Trimming took 5 bases from V and 6 from J, leaving 5 bases between them. This CDR3 has 10 residues. The CDR3 here is CASSGLEQYF. In DNA, the CDR3 is TGTGCCAGCAGTGGGCTCGAGCAGTACTTC.

Notes on this clonotype: A junction end diverges from the germline sequence, so it may reflect a read error. The chain joins TRBV7-3 to TRBJ2-6; no definite D call. The CDR3 contains 16 residues. Germline V gene lookup returns CDR1 SGHTA and CDR2 FQGTGA. CDR3 protein: CASSLTTASGANVLTF. The CDR3 coding sequence is TGTGCCAGCAGTTTAACGACTGCCTCTGGGGCCAACGTCCTGACTTTC.

V gene TRBV5-5 combines with J gene TRBJ2-2; 7 bases are shared with TRBD2. The CDR3 has 17 amino acids. Losses at the gene ends were 6 bases for V and 2 bases for J; bases not matched to a gene: 13. CDR1 is SGHKS and CDR2 is YYEKEE in the germline V gene (reference sequence). CDR3 DNA: TGTGCCAGCACCGGACTCGGCGGGGGAGGAAACACCGGGGAGCTGTTTTTT. Translation gives CASTGLGGGGNTGELFF.